Sequencing of this T cell receptor beta chain was carried out in a study of T cell responses to AZD1222 COVID-19 vaccine. Per germline, CDR1 MDHEN and CDR2 SYDVKM. This CDR3 has 15 amino acids. V was shortened by 8 bases and J by 1 base, with 17 bases between the two germline ends. Data came from immunoSEQ multiplex PCR; TCRdb stores just in-frame clones and leaves some out. The sample contains approximately 100,000 clones, about 85% of which appear only once. The source material was peripheral blood, sampled 28 days after the second AZD1222 dose. This sequence was found in an adult who received the AZD1222 COVID-19 vaccine. V is TRBV28 and J is TRBJ1-1; no clear D gene. The CDR3 coding sequence is TGTGCCAGCGTTGAAACGGGATCCGAGAACACTGAAGCTTTCTTT. It translates to CASVETGSENTEAFF.